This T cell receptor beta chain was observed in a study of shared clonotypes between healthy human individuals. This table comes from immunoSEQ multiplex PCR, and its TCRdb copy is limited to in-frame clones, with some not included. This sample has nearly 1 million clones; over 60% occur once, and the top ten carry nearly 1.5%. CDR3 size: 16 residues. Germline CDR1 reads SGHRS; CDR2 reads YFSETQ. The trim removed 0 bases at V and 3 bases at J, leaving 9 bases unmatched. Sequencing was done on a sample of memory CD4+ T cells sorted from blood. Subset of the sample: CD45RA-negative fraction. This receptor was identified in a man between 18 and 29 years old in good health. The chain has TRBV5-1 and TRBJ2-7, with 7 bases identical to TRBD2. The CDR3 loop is CASSLGRGDLGYEQYF. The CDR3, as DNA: TGCGCCAGCAGCTTGGGTCGGGGGGACCTTGGCTACGAGCAGTACTTC.